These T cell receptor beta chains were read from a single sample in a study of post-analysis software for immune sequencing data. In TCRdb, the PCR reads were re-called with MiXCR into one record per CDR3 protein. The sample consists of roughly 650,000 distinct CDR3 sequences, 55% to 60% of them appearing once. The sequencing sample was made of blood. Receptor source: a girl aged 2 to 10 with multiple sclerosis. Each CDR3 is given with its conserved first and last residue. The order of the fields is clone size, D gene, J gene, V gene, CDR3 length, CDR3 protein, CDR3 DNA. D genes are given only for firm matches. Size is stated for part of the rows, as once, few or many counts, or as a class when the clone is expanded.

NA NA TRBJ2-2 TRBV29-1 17 CSVEVRGRGSDTGELFF TGCAGCGTTGAAGTTAGAGGCAGGGGAAGTGACACCGGGGAGCTGTTTTTT
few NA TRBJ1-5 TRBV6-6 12 CASSSRNQPQHF TGTGCCAGCAGTTCTAGGAATCAGCCCCAGCATTTT
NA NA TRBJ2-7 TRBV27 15 CASSLGSQGWYEQYF TGTGCCAGCAGTTTAGGTTCCCAGGGATGGTACGAGCAGTACTTC
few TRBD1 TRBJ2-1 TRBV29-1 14 CSVESGGAHNEQFF TGCAGCGTTGAATCAGGGGGCGCTCACAATGAGCAGTTCTTC
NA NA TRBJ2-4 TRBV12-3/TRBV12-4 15 CASSSETLAKNIQYF TGTGCCAGCAGTTCAGAGACCTTAGCCAAAAACATTCAGTACTTC
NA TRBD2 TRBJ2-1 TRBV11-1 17 CASSLWGTSGSMDERFF TGTGCCAGCAGCCTCTGGGGGACTAGCGGGAGTATGGATGAGCGGTTCTTC
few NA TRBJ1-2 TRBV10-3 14 CAISPGLAFCGYTF TGTGCCATCAGTCCGGGACTGGCATTCTGTGGCTACACCTTC
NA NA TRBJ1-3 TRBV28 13 CASSWVSGNTIYF TGTGCCAGCAGTTGGGTCTCTGGAAACACCATATATTTT
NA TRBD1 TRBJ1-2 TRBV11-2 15 CASSFWTGGTNGYTF TGTGCCAGCAGCTTCTGGACAGGGGGCACGAATGGCTACACCTTC
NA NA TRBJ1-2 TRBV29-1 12 CSVGTINYGYTF TGCAGCGTTGGAACCATTAACTATGGCTACACCTTC
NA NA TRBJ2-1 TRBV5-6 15 CASTQGGSGSNEQFF TGTGCCAGCACCCAGGGGGGTAGCGGGTCCAATGAGCAGTTCTTC
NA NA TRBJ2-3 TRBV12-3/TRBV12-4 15 CASRGSGESTDTQYF TGTGCCAGCAGAGGGTCAGGGGAGAGCACAGATACGCAGTATTTT
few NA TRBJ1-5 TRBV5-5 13 CASSLVLGQPQHF TGTGCCAGCAGCTTGGTGCTGGGTCAGCCCCAGCATTTT
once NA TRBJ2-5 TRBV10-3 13 CAISPGLSETQYF TGTGCCATCAGTCCCGGCCTTTCAGAGACCCAGTACTTC
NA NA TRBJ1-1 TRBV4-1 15 CASSRLLGGNTEAFF TGCGCCAGCAGCCGTCTTCTAGGAGGGAACACTGAAGCTTTCTTT
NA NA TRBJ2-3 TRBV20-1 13 CSASGTPTDTQYF TGCAGTGCTAGTGGTACTCCCACAGATACGCAGTATTTT
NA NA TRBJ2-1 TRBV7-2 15 CASSLGGSVYNEQFF TGTGCCAGCAGCTTAGGGGGTAGCGTATACAATGAGCAGTTCTTC
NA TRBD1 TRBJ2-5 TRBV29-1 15 CSVQPGDRGRETQYF TGCAGCGTTCAACCGGGGGACAGGGGGCGGGAGACCCAGTACTTC
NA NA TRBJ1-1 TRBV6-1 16 CASSALGPRMNTEAFF TGTGCCAGCAGTGCCCTAGGGCCCCGCATGAACACTGAAGCTTTCTTT
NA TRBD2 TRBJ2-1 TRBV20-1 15 CSAPSGESSYNEQFF TGCAGTGCTCCGAGCGGGGAAAGCTCCTACAATGAGCAGTTCTTC
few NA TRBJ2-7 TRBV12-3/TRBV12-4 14 CASSLGGTGNEQYF TGTGCCAGCAGTTTAGGGGGGACCGGCAACGAGCAGTACTTC
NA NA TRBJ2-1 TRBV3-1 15 CASSQRRAPYNEQFF TGTGCCAGCAGCCAAAGGAGGGCCCCCTACAATGAGCAGTTCTTC
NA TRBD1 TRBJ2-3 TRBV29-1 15 CSVEHTGGGTDTQYF TGCAGCGTTGAGCACACAGGGGGCGGCACAGATACGCAGTATTTT
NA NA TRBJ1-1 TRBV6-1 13 CASKVPIGAEAFF TGTGCCAGCAAGGTCCCGATCGGGGCTGAAGCTTTCTTT
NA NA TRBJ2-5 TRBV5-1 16 CASSQGGRAPRETQYF TGCGCCAGCAGCCAGGGGGGCAGGGCCCCCAGGGAGACCCAGTACTTC
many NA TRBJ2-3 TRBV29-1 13 CSAERTAPDTQYF TGCAGCGCCGAACGGACAGCCCCAGATACGCAGTATTTT
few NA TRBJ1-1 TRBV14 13 CASSRQLNTEAFF TGTGCCAGCAGCCGGCAGCTGAACACTGAAGCTTTCTTT
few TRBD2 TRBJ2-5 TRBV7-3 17 CASSAGLAGGGQETQYF TGTGCCAGCAGCGCCGGACTAGCGGGAGGTGGGCAAGAGACCCAGTACTTC
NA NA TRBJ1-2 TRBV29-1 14 CSVDRRTANYGYTF TGCAGCGTTGACCGGCGGACGGCTAACTATGGCTACACCTTC
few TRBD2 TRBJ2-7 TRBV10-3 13 CAISGSGGWEQYF TGTGCCATCAGTGGCAGCGGGGGCTGGGAGCAGTACTTC
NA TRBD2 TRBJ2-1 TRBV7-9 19 CASSHSGTSGRFLYSEQFF TGTGCCAGCAGCCATTCCGGGACTAGCGGGAGATTCCTCTACAGTGAGCAGTTCTTC
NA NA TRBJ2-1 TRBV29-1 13 CSVVNVGSNEQFF TGCAGCGTTGTTAATGTAGGGAGTAATGAGCAGTTCTTC
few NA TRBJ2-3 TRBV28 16 CASSFPLRGMGDTQYF TGTGCCAGCAGTTTCCCGCTTAGGGGAATGGGCGATACGCAGTATTTT
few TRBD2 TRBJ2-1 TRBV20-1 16 CSAGLRSGSIYNEQFF TGCAGTGCAGGCCTCCGAAGCGGGAGTATATACAATGAGCAGTTCTTC
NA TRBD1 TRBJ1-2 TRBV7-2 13 CASSQDRVEGYTF TGTGCCAGCAGCCAGGACAGGGTTGAGGGCTACACCTTC
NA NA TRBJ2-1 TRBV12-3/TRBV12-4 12 CASLLLGNEQFF TGTGCCAGCCTCCTCCTGGGAAATGAGCAGTTCTTC
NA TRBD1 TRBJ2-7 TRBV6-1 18 CASYPGQGARSARYEQYF TGTGCCAGTTACCCGGGACAGGGGGCAAGAAGCGCGCGCTACGAGCAGTACTTC
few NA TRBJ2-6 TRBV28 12 CASSNGANVLTF TGTGCCAGCAGTAATGGGGCCAACGTCCTGACTTTC
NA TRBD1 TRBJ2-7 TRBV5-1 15 CASSSRDSTSYEQYF TGCGCCAGCAGCTCCCGGGACAGCACATCCTACGAGCAGTACTTC
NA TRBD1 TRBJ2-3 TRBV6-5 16 CASSHRQGWSTDTQYF TGTGCCAGCAGCCATAGACAGGGATGGAGCACAGATACGCAGTATTTT
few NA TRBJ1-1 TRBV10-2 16 CASSGGAGTPDTEAFF TGCGCCAGCAGTGGGGGCGCAGGGACCCCTGACACTGAAGCTTTCTTT
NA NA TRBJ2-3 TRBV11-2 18 CASSLDRARDSSTDTQYF TGTGCCAGCAGCTTAGACAGAGCCCGTGACTCTAGCACAGATACGCAGTATTTT
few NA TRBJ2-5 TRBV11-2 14 CASSLAVREKTQYF TGTGCCAGCAGCTTAGCGGTCAGGGAGAAGACCCAGTACTTC
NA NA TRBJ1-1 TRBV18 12 CASSPAEVEAFF TGTGCCAGCTCACCTGCCGAAGTTGAAGCTTTCTTT